This T cell receptor (beta chain) was found in a study of blood T cell repertoires in COVID-19. Seattle patients were enrolled during active infection and followed longitudinally. The germline V gene has CDR1 LGHDT and CDR2 YNNKEL (reference sequence). The CDR3 runs to 12 residues. Deletions cut 4 bases from V and 2 bases from J, with 6 bases between. Some clones are missing from TCRdb's copy, which holds only in-frame ones; the method was immunoSEQ multiplex PCR. The data hold 410,000 or so clones, with 89% observed a single time. This clone has just a few counts. The TCR sequence derives from a woman aged 40 to 55 with COVID-19, enrolled during active disease. What was sequenced was peripheral blood. The chain carries TRBV3-1 (or the pseudogene TRBV3-2) and TRBJ2-7; D not resolved. The CDR3, as DNA: TGTGCCAGCAGCCTGACTCCCTACGAGCAGTACTTC. Its protein product is CASSLTPYEQYF.